These 17 T cell receptor beta chains share one sample of origin, sequenced in a study of T-cell reconstitution after alpha-beta-depleted transplantation in children. This sample's TCRbeta library carried unique molecular identifier barcodes. Using its own MiXCR run on the PCR reads, TCRdb lists one record per CDR3 protein. The sample lists approximately 18,000 distinct CDR3 sequences, approximately 5.3% occurring once. The specimen was PBMCs, collected before TCRalphabeta/CD19-depleted stem cell transplant. Every receptor here comes from a boy younger than 18 with acute lymphoblastic leukemia, due to receive a stem cell transplant.

This clonotype was picked up many times. The chain is built from TRBV10-3 and TRBJ1-6, with D unresolved. Germline assignment: CDR1 ENHRY and CDR2 SYGVKD. This CDR3 comprises 14 residues. Trimming cost V 0 bases and J 7 bases, with 7 bases left between them. DNA for the CDR3: TGTGCCATCAGTGAGTCCTCGGGGAATTCACCCCTCCACTTT. Protein: CAISESSGNSPLHF.

This clonotype was seen at least ten times. The chain recombines TRBV29-1 with TRBJ2-1; 8 positions agree with TRBD1. The CDR3 consists of 12 residues. Germline CDR1 and CDR2: SQVTM and ANQGSEA. The V gene end was trimmed by 5 bases and the J gene end by 10 bases; junction bases not matched to a gene: 7. CDR3 region: CSVWTGTQEQFF. The CDR3 DNA reads TGCAGCGTTTGGACAGGGACTCAGGAGCAGTTCTTC.

There are many counts of this clonotype. This sequence joins TRBV3-1 and TRBJ1-1, with D hard to call. This CDR3 is 14 amino acids long. V lost 4 bases, J lost 5 bases, and 14 bases lay in between. Germline V gene sequence: CDR1 LGHDT, CDR2 YNNKEL (reference sequence). The DNA of the CDR3 is TGTGCCAGCAGCCCTCCACTCGTGGGGACTGAAGCTTTCTTT. This gives the protein CASSPPLVGTEAFF.

This clonotype was detected ten times or more. This chain joins TRBV27 and TRBJ2-1; D unresolved. Per the germline V gene, CDR1 is MNHEY and CDR2 is SMNVEV (reference sequence). V was pared by 7 bases and J by 1 base, with 11 bases between. This CDR3 has 14 amino acids. Written as DNA, the CDR3 is TGTGCCAGCATGAACTTCGGTTCCTACAATGAGCAGTTCTTC. Translation: CASMNFGSYNEQFF.

V is TRBV12-3 or TRBV12-4 and J is TRBJ1-5; D gene ambiguous. The CDR3 contains 13 residues. Trimming took 11 bases from V and 6 from J, leaving 17 bases between them. Here the CDR3 DNA reads TGTGCCTTCAGTTTAGGGCGGTTTCAGCCCCAGCATTTT. Translated, it gives CAFSLGRFQPQHF.

This clonotype has ten or more counts. This chain joins TRBV6-6 and TRBJ2-3; D unclear. Trimming stripped 6 bases from V and 0 bases from J, with 13 bases between. This CDR3 is 15 amino acids long. Looked up from germline, CDR1 is MNHNY and CDR2 is SVGAGI (reference sequence). Here the CDR3 DNA reads TGTGCCAGCAGCCGACGATCGGTCAGCACAGATACGCAGTATTTT. It encodes CASSRRSVSTDTQYF.

This clonotype was seen at least ten times. This sequence joins TRBV5-1 and TRBJ2-2; D remains unclear. This CDR3 has 15 residues. Germline CDR1 and CDR2: SGHRS and YFSETQ. The germline V and J ends were trimmed by 2 bases and 3 bases, with 11 bases remaining between them. The DNA of the CDR3 is TGCGCCAGCAGCTTCGGAGAAGCTGACACCGGGGAGCTGTTTTTT. Translation: CASSFGEADTGELFF. Based on the CDR3 plus reference TRBV5-1 and TRBJ2-2, the full variable domain is KAGVTQTPRYLIKTRGQQVTLSCSPISGHRSVSWYQQTPGQGLQFLFEYFSETQRNKGNFPGRFSGRQFSNSRSEMNVSTLELGDSALYLCASSFGEADTGELFFGEGSRLTVL.

In this sample, this clonotype turned up many times. The chain has TRBV12-3 or TRBV12-4 and TRBJ1-4; TRBD1 aligns across 7 bases. This CDR3 region has 13 residues. V trimming: 6 bases; J trimming: 3 bases; junction bases outside the gene matches: 1. The CDR3 DNA reads as TGTGCCAGCAGAGGGACAGCTAATGAAAAACTGTTTTTT. Protein product: CASRGTANEKLFF.

This clonotype was detected ten times or more. The rearrangement links TRBV7-7 to TRBJ2-1, with 7 bases lining up with TRBD2. Unmatched junction bases numbered 4, after V lost 5 bases and J lost 0 bases. This CDR3 comprises 15 residues. Looked up from germline, CDR1 is SSHAT and CDR2 is FNYEAQ (reference sequence). CDR3 in DNA: TGTGCCAGCAGCGCCGGGGGGTTCTCCTACAATGAGCAGTTCTTC. The encoded protein is CASSAGGFSYNEQFF.

By sample fraction, this clonotype is medium-sized (0.01 to 0.1%). The CDR3 DNA reads as TGCAGTGCTCTTCGGGACACTGAAGCTTTCTTT. Residues: CSALRDTEAFF. The rearrangement links TRBV20-1 to TRBJ1-1; D gene unclear. This CDR3 contains 11 residues. With 5 bases removed from V and 3 bases from J, the gap between germline ends came to 7 bases. CDR1 DFQATT and CDR2 SNEGSKA come from the germline V gene (reference sequence).

The table lists this clonotype with many counts. The CDR3, as DNA: TGTGCCACCAGCGTAGGGTCTTGGTATAGCAATCAGCCCCAGCATTTT. Its translation is CATSVGSWYSNQPQHF. The chain links TRBV15 to TRBJ1-5; no definite D call. CDR1 and CDR2 from the germline V gene are LNHNV and YYDKDF (reference sequence). This CDR3 is 16 amino acids long. V was shortened by 5 bases and J by 0 bases, with 14 bases between the two germline ends.

This clonotype has ten or more counts. The chain is built from TRBV6-5 and TRBJ1-6, with a possible D match to TRBD1 (6 bases). The ends were cut back, 6 bases at V and 10 bases at J, with 19 bases in the middle. Germline assignment: CDR1 MNHEY and CDR2 SVGAGI. The CDR3 totals 15 residues. The CDR3 here is CASRRGQSLGSPLHF. Written as DNA, the CDR3 is TGTGCCAGCAGGCGCGGACAGTCCTTAGGATCACCCCTCCACTTT.

This clonotype came up many times. V usage is TRBV27 and J usage is TRBJ1-4; TRBD1 agrees at 9 bases. The V gene end was trimmed by 5 bases and the J gene end by 10 bases; junction bases not matched to a gene: 11. Germline loops: CDR1 MNHEY, CDR2 SMNVEV (reference sequence). The CDR3 loop spans 15 amino acids. This chain's CDR3 is CASSPSDRGYGKLFF. CDR3 nucleotides: TGTGCCAGCAGTCCGTCGGACAGGGGATATGGAAAACTGTTTTTT.

At least ten counts were recorded for this clonotype. V gene TRBV28 combines with J gene TRBJ1-4; D perhaps matches TRBD1 (5 bases). The CDR3 covers 14 residues. Trimming shortened V by 3 bases and J by 8 bases, and 13 bases separated the two germline ends. Germline CDR1 reads MDHEN; CDR2 reads SYDVKM. The DNA for the CDR3 is TGTGCCAGCAGTTTGATGCCAGGGAGGGAAAAACTGTTTTTT. Amino acids: CASSLMPGREKLFF. The variable domain in full, with the rest retrieved from reference TRBV28 and TRBJ1-4, is DVKVTQSSRYLVKRTGEKVFLECVQDMDHENMFWYRQDPGLGLRLIYFSYDVKMKEKGDIPEGYSVSREKKERFSLILESASTNQTSMYLCASSLMPGREKLFFGSGTQLSVL.

At least ten counts were recorded for this clonotype. The chain employs TRBV24-1 and TRBJ2-7; D not resolved. Trimming took 4 bases from V and 0 from J, leaving 3 bases between them. CDR3 size: 12 residues. Germline assignment: CDR1 KGHDR and CDR2 SFDVKD. CDR3 loop: CATSEGSYEQYF. CDR3 in DNA: TGTGCCACCAGTGAGGGCTCCTACGAGCAGTACTTC.

At least ten counts were recorded for this clonotype. The chain couples TRBV12-3 or TRBV12-4 to TRBJ1-1; a possible D gene is TRBD1 (6 bases). Trimming pared 3 bases from V and 3 bases from J, leaving 20 bases between. CDR3 length equals 17 residues. The CDR3 is CASSFPFFGQGYTEAFF. The CDR3 DNA follows: TGTGCCAGCAGTTTCCCATTTTTTGGGCAGGGGTACACTGAAGCTTTCTTT.

This clonotype was seen many times. This chain connects TRBV5-6 to TRBJ2-7; D could derive from TRBD1 or TRBD2 (5 bases each). Deletions cut 0 bases from V and 1 base from J, with 8 bases between. CDR1 is SGHDT, CDR2 YYEEEE, per germline. CDR3 length equals 14 residues. For the CDR3, the DNA is TGTGCCAGCAGCTTGGGGGACCGGTCCTACGAGCAGTACTTC. Its protein is CASSLGDRSYEQYF. The whole variable domain, filled in from reference TRBV5-6 and TRBJ2-7, reads DAGVTQSPTHLIKTRGQQVTLRCSPKSGHDTVSWYQQALGQGPQFIFQYYEEEERQRGNFPDRFSGHQFPNYSSELNVNALLLGDSALYLCASSLGDRSYEQYFGPGTRLTVT.